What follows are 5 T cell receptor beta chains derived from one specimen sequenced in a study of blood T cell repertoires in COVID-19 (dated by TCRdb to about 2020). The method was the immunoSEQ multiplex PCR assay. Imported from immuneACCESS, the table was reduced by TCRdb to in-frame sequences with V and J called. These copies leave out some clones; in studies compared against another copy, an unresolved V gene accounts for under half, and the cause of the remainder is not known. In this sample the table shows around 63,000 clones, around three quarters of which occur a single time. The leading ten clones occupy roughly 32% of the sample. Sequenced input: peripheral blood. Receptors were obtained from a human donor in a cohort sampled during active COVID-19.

The CDR3 DNA sequence: TGCGCCAGCAGTGAGCCACCCACCGGGGACAGGGGGTATGAGCAGTTCTTC. Translated: CASSEPPTGDRGYEQFF. The chain links TRBV10-1 to TRBJ2-1, with 11 bases that match TRBD1. V gave up 2 bases and J gave up 8 bases; unmatched junction bases: 11. The CDR3 is made up of 17 amino acids. Germline CDR1 is WNHNN and CDR2 is SYGVQD (reference sequence).

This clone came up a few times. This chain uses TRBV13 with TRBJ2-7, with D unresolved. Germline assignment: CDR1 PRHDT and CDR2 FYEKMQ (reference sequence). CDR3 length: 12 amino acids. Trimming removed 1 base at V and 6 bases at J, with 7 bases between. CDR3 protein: CASSLDTIEQYF. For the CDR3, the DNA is TGTGCCAGCAGCTTAGACACTATCGAGCAGTACTTC.

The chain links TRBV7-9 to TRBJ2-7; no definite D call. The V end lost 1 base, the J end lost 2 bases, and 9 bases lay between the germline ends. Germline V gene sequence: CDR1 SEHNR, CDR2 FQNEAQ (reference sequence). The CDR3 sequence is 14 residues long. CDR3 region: CASSLDRGPYEQYF. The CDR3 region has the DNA TGTGCCAGCAGCTTAGATCGAGGCCCCTACGAGCAGTACTTC.

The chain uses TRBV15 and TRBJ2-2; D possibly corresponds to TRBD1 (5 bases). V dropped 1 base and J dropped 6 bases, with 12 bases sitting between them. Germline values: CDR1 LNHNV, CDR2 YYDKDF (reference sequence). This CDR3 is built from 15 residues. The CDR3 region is CATSRGRDLAGELFF. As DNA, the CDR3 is TGTGCCACCAGCAGAGGCAGGGATCTGGCCGGGGAGCTGTTTTTT.

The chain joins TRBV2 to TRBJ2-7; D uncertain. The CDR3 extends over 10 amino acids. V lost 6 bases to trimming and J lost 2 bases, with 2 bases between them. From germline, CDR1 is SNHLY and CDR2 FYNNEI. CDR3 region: CASSAYEQYF. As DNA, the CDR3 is TGTGCCAGCAGCGCCTACGAGCAGTACTTC.